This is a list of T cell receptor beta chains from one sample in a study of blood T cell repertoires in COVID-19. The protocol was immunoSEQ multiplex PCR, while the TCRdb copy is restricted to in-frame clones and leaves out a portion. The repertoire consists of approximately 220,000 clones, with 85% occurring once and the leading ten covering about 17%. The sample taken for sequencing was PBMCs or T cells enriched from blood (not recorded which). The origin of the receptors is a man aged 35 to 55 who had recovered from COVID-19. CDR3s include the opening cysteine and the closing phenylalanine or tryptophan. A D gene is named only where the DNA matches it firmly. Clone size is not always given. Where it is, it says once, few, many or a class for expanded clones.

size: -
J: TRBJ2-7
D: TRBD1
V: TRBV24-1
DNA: TGTGCCACCAGTGCCCGCGGTGGGGACAGCTCCTACGAGCAGTACTTC
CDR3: CATSARGGDSSYEQYF

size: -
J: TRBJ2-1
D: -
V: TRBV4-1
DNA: TGCGCCAGCAGCCAAGTTACCTACGGTGAGCAGTTCTTC
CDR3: CASSQVTYGEQFF

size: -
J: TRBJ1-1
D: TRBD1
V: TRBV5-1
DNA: TGCGCCAGCAGCACTGGGACAGGAATGAACACTGAAGCTTTCTTT
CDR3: CASSTGTGMNTEAFF

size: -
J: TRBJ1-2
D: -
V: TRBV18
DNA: TGTGCCAGCTCACCGGACAGTAACTATGGCTACACCTTC
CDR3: CASSPDSNYGYTF

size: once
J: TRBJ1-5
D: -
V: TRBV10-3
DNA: TGTGCCATCAGTGGGACTCTTAATCAGCCCCAGCATTTT
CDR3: CAISGTLNQPQHF

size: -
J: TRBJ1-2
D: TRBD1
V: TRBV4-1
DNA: TGCGCCAGCAGGCGGGACAGGGATGGAGCGAACTATGGCTACACCTTC
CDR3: CASRRDRDGANYGYTF

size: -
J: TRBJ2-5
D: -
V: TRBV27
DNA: TGTGCCAGCAGTCCCTACCACCAAGAGACCCAGTACTTC
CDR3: CASSPYHQETQYF

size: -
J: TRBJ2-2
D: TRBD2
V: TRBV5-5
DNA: TGTGCCAGCAGCTTGCGCACTAGCGGGAGAAACACCGGGGAGCTGTTTTTT
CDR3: CASSLRTSGRNTGELFF

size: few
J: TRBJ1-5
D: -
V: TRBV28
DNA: TGTGCCAGCATCTCGGACAGACGAAACGATAAGGTACATAATCAGCCCCAGCATTTT
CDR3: CASISDRRNDKVHNQPQHF

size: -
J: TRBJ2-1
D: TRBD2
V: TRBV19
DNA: TGTGCCAGTAGACCGGGACTACGAAGCAATGAGCAGTTCTTC
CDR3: CASRPGLRSNEQFF

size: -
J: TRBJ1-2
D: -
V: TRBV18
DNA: TGTGCCAGCTCATCAACCCCGGGACAAGGGGCTGGAAACTATGGCTACACCTTC
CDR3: CASSSTPGQGAGNYGYTF

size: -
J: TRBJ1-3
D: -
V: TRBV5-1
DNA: TGCGCCAGCAGCTTGGCAGGGACTGGAAACACCATATATTTT
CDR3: CASSLAGTGNTIYF

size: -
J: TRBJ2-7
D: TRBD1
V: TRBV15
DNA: TGTGCCACCAGCGCCCGACAGGGGATTTTCTACGAGCAGTACTTC
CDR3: CATSARQGIFYEQYF

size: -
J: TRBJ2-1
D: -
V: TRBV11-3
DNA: TGTGCCAGCAGCTTGAGCGGGCTGAACAATGAGCAGTTCTTC
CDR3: CASSLSGLNNEQFF

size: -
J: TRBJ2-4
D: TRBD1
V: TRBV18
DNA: TGTGCCAGCTCACCCCCGGGACAGAAAAACATTCAGTACTTC
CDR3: CASSPPGQKNIQYF

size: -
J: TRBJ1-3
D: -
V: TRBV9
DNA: TGTGCCAGCAGCACAACTGACAGTTCCTATGGAAACACCATATATTTT
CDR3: CASSTTDSSYGNTIYF

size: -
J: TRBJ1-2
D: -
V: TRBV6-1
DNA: TGTGCCAGCAGTGCTCCCTGGGGTGACTATAACTATGGCTACACCTTC
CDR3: CASSAPWGDYNYGYTF

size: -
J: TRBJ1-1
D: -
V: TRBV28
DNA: TGTGCCAGCAGTTTACCCGGGACGGCGGGGCAAGCTGAAGCTTTCTTT
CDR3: CASSLPGTAGQAEAFF

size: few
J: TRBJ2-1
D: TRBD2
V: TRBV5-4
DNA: TGTGCCAGCAGCTCCGGGACTAGCGGGAGGGTACACAATGAGCAGTTCTTC
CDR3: CASSSGTSGRVHNEQFF

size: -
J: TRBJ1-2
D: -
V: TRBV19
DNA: TGTGCCAGCCGAGTCACCTCAGGTGCCTATGGCTACACCTTC
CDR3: CASRVTSGAYGYTF

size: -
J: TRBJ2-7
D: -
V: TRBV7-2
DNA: TGTGCCAGCAGCCCACAGACAGGAAGGAGCTCCTACGAGCAGTACTTC
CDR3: CASSPQTGRSSYEQYF

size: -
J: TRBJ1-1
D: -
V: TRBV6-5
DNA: TGTGCCAGCAGTTTCGACAGAATGAACACTGAAGCTTTCTTT
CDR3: CASSFDRMNTEAFF

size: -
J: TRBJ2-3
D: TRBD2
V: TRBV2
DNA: TGTGCCAGCAGGGCCAGACTAGCGGGAGGCACAGATACGCAGTATTTT
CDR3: CASRARLAGGTDTQYF

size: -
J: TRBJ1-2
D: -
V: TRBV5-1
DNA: TGCGCCAGCAGTCCTTCAAACCGGGACACACACTATGGCTACACCTTC
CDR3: CASSPSNRDTHYGYTF

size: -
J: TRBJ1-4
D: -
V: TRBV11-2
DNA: TGTGCCAGCAGCTTACTCCGGACAAGGGCCACACCAGGAAAACTGTTTTTT
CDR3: CASSLLRTRATPGKLFF

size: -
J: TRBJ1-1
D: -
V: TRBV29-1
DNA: TGCAGCGTTGTTTTCGGCGGCTACACTGAAGCTTTCTTT
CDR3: CSVVFGGYTEAFF

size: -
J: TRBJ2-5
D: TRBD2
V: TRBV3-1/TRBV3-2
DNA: TGTGCCAGCAGCCAGGGACTAGCGGGGGGGGAGACCCAGTACTTC
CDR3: CASSQGLAGGETQYF

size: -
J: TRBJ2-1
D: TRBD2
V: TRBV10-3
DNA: TGTGCCATCGGGGTCGGGGCTAGCGGGGCTCCCTCCTACAATGAGCAGTTCTTC
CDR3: CAIGVGASGAPSYNEQFF

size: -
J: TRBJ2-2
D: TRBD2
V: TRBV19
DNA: TGTGCCAGTAGGGGACTACCGAACACCGGGGAGCTGTTTTTT
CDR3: CASRGLPNTGELFF

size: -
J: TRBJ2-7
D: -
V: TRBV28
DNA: TGTGCCAGCAGTTTGTTAATCTACGAGCAGTACTTC
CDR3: CASSLLIYEQYF

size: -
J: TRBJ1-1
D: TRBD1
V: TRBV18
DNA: TGTGCCAGCTCACTGGGACAGGGGATGAACACTGAAGCTTTCTTT
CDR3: CASSLGQGMNTEAFF

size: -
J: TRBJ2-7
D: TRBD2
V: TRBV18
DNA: TGTGCCAGCTCACCACCCGGCTTAGCGGGAGCGGGGGAGCAGTACTTC
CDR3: CASSPPGLAGAGEQYF

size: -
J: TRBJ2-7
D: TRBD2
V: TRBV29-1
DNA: TGCAGCGTTAGCGGGAGTCAAGGATACGAGCAGTACTTC
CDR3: CSVSGSQGYEQYF

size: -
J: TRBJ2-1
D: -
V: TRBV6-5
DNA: TGTGCCAGCAGTTACGGGGACTCGAGCAATGAGCAGTTCTTC
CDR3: CASSYGDSSNEQFF

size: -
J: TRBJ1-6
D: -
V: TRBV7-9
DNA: TGTGCCAGCAGCACGGAGATTAATTCACCCCTCCACTTT
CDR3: CASSTEINSPLHF

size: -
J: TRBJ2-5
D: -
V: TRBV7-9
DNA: TGTGCCAGCAGCTTGCAGGGTCAAGAGACCCAGTACTTC
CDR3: CASSLQGQETQYF

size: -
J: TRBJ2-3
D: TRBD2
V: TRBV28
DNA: TGTGCCAGCAGTTTATTATCGACTAGCGGGGGGAGCACAGATACGCAGTATTTT
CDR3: CASSLLSTSGGSTDTQYF

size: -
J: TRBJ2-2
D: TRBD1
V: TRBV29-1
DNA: TGCAGCGTCCTCAGTGGACAGGGGGCTACCGGGGAGCTGTTTTTT
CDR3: CSVLSGQGATGELFF

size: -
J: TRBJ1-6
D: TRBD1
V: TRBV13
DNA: TGTGCCAGCAGCCTCCGGACAGGGGAAAGGAATTCACCCCTCCACTTT
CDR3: CASSLRTGERNSPLHF

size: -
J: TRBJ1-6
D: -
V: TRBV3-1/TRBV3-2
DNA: TGTGCCAGCAGCCAAGTCTCAACAGGGAGCTCCTATAATTCACCCCTCCACTTT
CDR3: CASSQVSTGSSYNSPLHF

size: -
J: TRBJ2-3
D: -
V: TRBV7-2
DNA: TGTGCCAGCAGCTTCGGCGGAGGGGTAACTAGCACAGATACGCAGTATTTT
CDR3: CASSFGGGVTSTDTQYF

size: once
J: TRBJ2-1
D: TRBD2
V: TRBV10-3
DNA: TGTGCCATCAGAGGACTAGCGGGAGCTGAAAATGAGCAGTTCTTC
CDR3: CAIRGLAGAENEQFF

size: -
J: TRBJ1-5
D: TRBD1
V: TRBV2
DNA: TGTGCCAGCAGTGCGACAGGGAGCAATCAGCCCCAGCATTTT
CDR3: CASSATGSNQPQHF

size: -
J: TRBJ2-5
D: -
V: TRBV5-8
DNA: TGTGCCAGCCCAAATTTTTTCCGGGACTCCAAAGAGACCCAGTACTTC
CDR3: CASPNFFRDSKETQYF

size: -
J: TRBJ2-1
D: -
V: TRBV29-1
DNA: TGCAGCGTTGAACAGGCGCTCTACAATGAGCAGTTCTTC
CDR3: CSVEQALYNEQFF

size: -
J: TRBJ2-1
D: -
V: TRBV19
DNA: TGTGCCAGTAGTATCTGGGGCCAGGCTGGCAATGAGCAGTTCTTC
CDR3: CASSIWGQAGNEQFF

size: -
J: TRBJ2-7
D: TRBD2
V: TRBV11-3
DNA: TGTGCCAGCAGCTTCAGTAGCGGGATGTACTACGAGCAGTACTTC
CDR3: CASSFSSGMYYEQYF

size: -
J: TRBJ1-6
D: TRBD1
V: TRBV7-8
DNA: TGTGCCAGCAGCTTACAGGGGGCGGCGGGTTCACCCCTCCACTTT
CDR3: CASSLQGAAGSPLHF